The clone carrying this T cell receptor (beta chain) has a single count. This sample is part of a study of T-cell reconstitution after alpha-beta-depleted transplantation in children. Unique molecular identifiers featured in how the TCRbeta library was prepared. TCRdb recomputed calls from the PCR reads with MiXCR, one row per CDR3 protein. Among about 980,000 distinct CDR3 sequences listed, 25% to 30% were seen once. The starting material was PBMCs, mostly from graft donor cells, obtained 360 days after TCRalphabeta/CD19-depleted stem cell transplant. This sequence originates from a boy younger than two who had a stem cell transplant for SCID, so the T cells may come from the graft donor.

CDR3 sequence (DNA): TGCAGCGCCGCGGTGGGGATGGGGAAGCCCCAGCATTTT. It encodes CSAAVGMGKPQHF. This chain connects TRBV29-1 to TRBJ1-5; D is unresolved. V lost 7 bases and J 8 bases, leaving 18 bases between the germline ends. CDR1 and CDR2 from the germline V gene are SQVTM and ANQGSEA. The CDR3 is made up of 13 amino acids. The variable domain in full, with the rest retrieved from reference TRBV29-1 and TRBJ1-5, is SAVISQKPSRDICQRGTSLTIQCQVDSQVTMMFWYRQQPGQSLTLIATANQGSEATYESGFVIDKFPISRPNLTFSTLTVSNMSPEDSSIYLCSAAVGMGKPQHFGDGTRLSIL.